These T cell receptor beta chains were read from a single sample in a study of cytomegalovirus exposure and HLA in healthy donors. The table came from immunoSEQ multiplex PCR; TCRdb's copy has only in-frame clones and leaves some out. The table lists under 250,000 clones, roughly 81% of them singletons. The specimen sequenced was PBMCs. The receptor source for this set is a woman younger than 45 in good health and CMV-seronegative. Each CDR3 is given with its conserved first and last residue. Fields, in order: J gene, V gene, D gene, CDR3 DNA, CDR3 protein. The D gene is left open where the match is weak.

j_gene: TRBJ1-5
v_gene: TRBV7-9
d_gene: TRBD1
CDR3nt: TGTGCCAGCAGGGTGGGACAGGCTGGGGCCTTGGCCTTT
CDR3aa: CASRVGQAGALAF

j_gene: TRBJ1-1
v_gene: TRBV7-3
d_gene: .
CDR3nt: TGTGCCAGCAGCTACCTCGGGAGGAACACTGAAGCTTTCTTT
CDR3aa: CASSYLGRNTEAFF

j_gene: TRBJ2-7
v_gene: TRBV2
d_gene: .
CDR3nt: TGTGCCAGCAGTGAGAGACTACAGGGATACGAGCAGTACTTC
CDR3aa: CASSERLQGYEQYF

j_gene: TRBJ1-2
v_gene: TRBV4-1
d_gene: .
CDR3nt: TGCGCCAGCAGCCAAGAGCCGACTGTTCCCGACTATGGCTACACCTTC
CDR3aa: CASSQEPTVPDYGYTF

j_gene: TRBJ2-2
v_gene: TRBV10-1
d_gene: .
CDR3nt: TGCGCCAGCGGGAACGGGAGAGATGCCGGGGAGCTGTTTTTT
CDR3aa: CASGNGRDAGELFF

j_gene: TRBJ1-1
v_gene: TRBV6-1
d_gene: .
CDR3nt: TGTGCCAGCAGTGTACAGGCAGCCCAGCGCGGTGAAGCTTTCTTT
CDR3aa: CASSVQAAQRGEAFF

j_gene: TRBJ1-4
v_gene: TRBV18
d_gene: .
CDR3nt: TGTGCCAGCTCTCCCTCTAGCGGGCGGGGAAATGAAAAACTGTTTTTT
CDR3aa: CASSPSSGRGNEKLFF

j_gene: TRBJ2-6
v_gene: TRBV27
d_gene: TRBD1
CDR3nt: TGTGCCAGCAGTTTCCGACAGGGTTATGCTGGGGCCAACGTCCTGACTTTC
CDR3aa: CASSFRQGYAGANVLTF

j_gene: TRBJ2-1
v_gene: TRBV5-1
d_gene: TRBD2
CDR3nt: TGCGCCAGCAGCGAACTAGCGGAAAACTACAATGAGCAGTTCTTC
CDR3aa: CASSELAENYNEQFF

j_gene: TRBJ2-7
v_gene: TRBV10-3
d_gene: .
CDR3nt: TGTGCCATCAGTGCACATGTTTACGAGCAGTACTTC
CDR3aa: CAISAHVYEQYF

j_gene: TRBJ1-4
v_gene: TRBV9
d_gene: .
CDR3nt: TGTGCCAGCAGCGGGACCGGGAGGACAGACTACGAAAAACTGTTTTTT
CDR3aa: CASSGTGRTDYEKLFF

j_gene: TRBJ2-7
v_gene: TRBV27
d_gene: TRBD1
CDR3nt: TGTGCCAGCAGTTTAAGGACAGGGTTATCCTACGAGCAGTACTTC
CDR3aa: CASSLRTGLSYEQYF

j_gene: TRBJ1-1
v_gene: TRBV2
d_gene: .
CDR3nt: TGTGCCAGCAGACGGGATTACACTGAAGCTTTCTTT
CDR3aa: CASRRDYTEAFF